Presented here are 4 T cell receptor beta chains from one specimen sequenced in a study of blood T cell repertoires in COVID-19. Only in-frame clones appear in the TCRdb table, and some are missing; sequencing was by immunoSEQ multiplex PCR. Among around 250,000 clones listed, roughly four fifths were seen once. Specimen: peripheral blood. These receptor sequences come from a man younger than 45 who had recovered from COVID-19.

The chain has TRBV7-9 and TRBJ1-1; 7 bases line up with TRBD1. Per the germline V gene, CDR1 is SEHNR and CDR2 is FQNEAQ (reference sequence). The CDR3 covers 17 residues. V dropped 5 bases and J dropped 3; count of bases not matched to a gene: 15. This CDR3 reads CASSPTGQVVGDTEAFF. DNA for the CDR3: TGTGCCAGCAGCCCCACCGGACAGGTGGTAGGGGACACTGAAGCTTTCTTT.

In its sample, this clone was seen a few times. The rearrangement uses TRBV6-5 and TRBJ1-2; TRBD1 is a possible D gene (5 bases). The CDR3 sequence is 14 residues long. CDR1 and CDR2 from the germline V gene are MNHEY and SVGAGI. Trimming took off 6 bases at V and 8 bases at J, with 19 bases between the two ends. CDR3 coding DNA: TGTGCCAGCAGCCAATGGGGGGTCGGCTGGGGCTACACCTTC. Protein product: CASSQWGVGWGYTF.

The rearrangement links TRBV7-2 to TRBJ2-3, with 9 bases matching TRBD2. The CDR3 is 14 amino acids. Germline V gene data show CDR1 as SGHTA and CDR2 as FQGNSA. The V segment lost 11 bases and the J segment 6 bases; nucleotides outside the gene matches: 12. Written as DNA, the CDR3 is TGTGCCCCACCCGATCGGCGGGGGGGGGATACGCAGTATTTT. Translation: CAPPDRRGGDTQYF.

The chain carries TRBV19 and TRBJ1-1; D unresolved. This CDR3 comprises 15 residues. Germline V CDR1 and CDR2: LNHDA, SQIVND (reference sequence). V was cut by 6 bases and J by 3 bases, with 17 bases left in between. CDR3 in DNA: TGTGCCAGTAGCCTATCTAGGAGCGGAGACACTGAAGCTTTCTTT. It codes for CASSLSRSGDTEAFF.